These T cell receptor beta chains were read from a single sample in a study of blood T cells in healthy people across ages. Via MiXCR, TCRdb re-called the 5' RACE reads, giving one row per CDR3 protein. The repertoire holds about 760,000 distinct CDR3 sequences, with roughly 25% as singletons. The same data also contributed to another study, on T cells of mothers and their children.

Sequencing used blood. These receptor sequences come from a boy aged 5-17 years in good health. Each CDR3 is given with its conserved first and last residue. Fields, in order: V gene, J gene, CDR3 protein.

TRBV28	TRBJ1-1	CASRRPGQGNTEAFF
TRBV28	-	CASRDRTGPYEQYF
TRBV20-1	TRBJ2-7	CSAPWLGDFYEQYF
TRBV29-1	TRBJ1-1	CSVDGFGPIQGTEAFF
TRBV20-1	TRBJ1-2	CSAPRDRGRGYTF
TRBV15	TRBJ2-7	CATSRDPAGQDEQYF
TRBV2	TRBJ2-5	CASTPLRTGYETQYF
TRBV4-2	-	CASSQVFTSGGQETQYF
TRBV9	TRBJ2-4	CASSVLAGEAKNIQYF
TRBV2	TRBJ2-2	CASFPGTLNTGELFF
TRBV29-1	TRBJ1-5	CSVESGGDQPQHF
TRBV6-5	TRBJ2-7	CASSWEGTGTYEQYF
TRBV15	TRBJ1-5	CATRTGGQGDQPQHF
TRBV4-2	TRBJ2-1	CASSQVEGFYNEQFF
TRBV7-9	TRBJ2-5	CASSPDPIQETQYF
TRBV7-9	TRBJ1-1	CASSGPGTEAFF
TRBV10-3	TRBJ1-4	CAVGQRPEKLFF
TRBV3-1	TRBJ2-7	CASSQELGTSYEQYF
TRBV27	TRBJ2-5	CASTPLGGRQQYF
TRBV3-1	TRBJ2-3	CASSQDGEGTQYF
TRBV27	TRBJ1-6	CASSSTGIRSYNSPLHF
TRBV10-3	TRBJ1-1	CAISESAGGVIEAFF
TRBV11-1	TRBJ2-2	CASSLAGQNTGELFF
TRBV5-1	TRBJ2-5	CASSLRVQETLYF
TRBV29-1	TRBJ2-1	CSGGTGGGNEQFF
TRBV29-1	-	CSVVYQDRGYEQYF
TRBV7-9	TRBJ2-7	CASSGRDRTSYEQYF
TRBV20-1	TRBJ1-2	CSARQGGGYTF
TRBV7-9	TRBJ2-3	CATSTDTQYF
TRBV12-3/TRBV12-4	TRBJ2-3	CASSGGGGTDAQYF
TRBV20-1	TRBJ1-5	CSANRDRGFGQPQHF
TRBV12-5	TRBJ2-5	CASGPRAGETQYF
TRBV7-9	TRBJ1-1	CASSYQSGTGAFF
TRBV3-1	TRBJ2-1	CASSHGSTEQFF
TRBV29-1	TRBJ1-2	CSVEVSSLTAGDQLYGYTF
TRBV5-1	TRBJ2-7	CASSPGRSRNYEQYF
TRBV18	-	CASSPQGLALEQYF
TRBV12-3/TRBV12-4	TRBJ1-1	CASSLRQLNEAFF
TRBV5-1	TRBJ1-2	CASGEGLPRGYTF
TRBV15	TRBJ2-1	CATSSPGQPYNEQFF
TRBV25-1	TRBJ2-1	CASSPSIAGTGGDEQFF
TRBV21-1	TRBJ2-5	CASSTWTSGGSEETQYF